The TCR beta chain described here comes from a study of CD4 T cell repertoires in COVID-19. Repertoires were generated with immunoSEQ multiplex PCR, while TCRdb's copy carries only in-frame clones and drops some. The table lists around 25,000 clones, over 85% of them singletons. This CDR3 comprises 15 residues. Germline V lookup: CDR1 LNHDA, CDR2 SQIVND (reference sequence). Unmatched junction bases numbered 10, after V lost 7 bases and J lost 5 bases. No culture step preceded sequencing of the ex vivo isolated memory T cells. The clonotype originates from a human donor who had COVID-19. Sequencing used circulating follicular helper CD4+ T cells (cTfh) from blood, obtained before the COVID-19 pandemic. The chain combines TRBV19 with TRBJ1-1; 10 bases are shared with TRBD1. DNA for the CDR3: TGTGCCAGTACCGTCAGCTCGGGACAGGGGACTGAAGCTTTCTTT. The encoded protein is CASTVSSGQGTEAFF.